The clone carrying this T cell receptor beta chain was counted many times. Its antigen is unknown. This specimen comes from a study of T-cell memory formation after mild COVID-19. At the level of the study: TCR clusters were mostly confined to one donor each. Findings of the study overall: Second-wave clones that peaked on day 37 lacked confirmed SARS-CoV-2 specificity. Later expanders leaned CD4+, whereas clones that contracted between day 15 and 85 were balanced CD4/CD8. Pre-infection memory harbored some responding clones, suggesting cross-reactive memory joined.

The CDR3 runs 16 residues. V shed 2 bases and J shed 0 bases, with 11 bases lying between them. Germline assignment: CDR1 SGHTA and CDR2 FQGNSA. One entry per CDR3 protein, called by TCRdb with MiXCR from the 5' RACE reads. The sample includes more than 35,000 distinct CDR3 sequences, 6% to 6.5% of them seen just once. The sequencing sample was made of PBMCs or a T cell subset sorted from them (not recorded which). The V and J genes are TRBV7-2 and TRBJ2-1, with D hard to call. The receptor was derived from an adult who had mild COVID-19 (a few samples of this study predate the infection). Cell type and time point are not known. The DNA for the CDR3 is TGTGCCAGCAGCTTACCCGCAATAAACTCCTACAATGAGCAGTTCTTC. This translates into CASSLPAINSYNEQFF.